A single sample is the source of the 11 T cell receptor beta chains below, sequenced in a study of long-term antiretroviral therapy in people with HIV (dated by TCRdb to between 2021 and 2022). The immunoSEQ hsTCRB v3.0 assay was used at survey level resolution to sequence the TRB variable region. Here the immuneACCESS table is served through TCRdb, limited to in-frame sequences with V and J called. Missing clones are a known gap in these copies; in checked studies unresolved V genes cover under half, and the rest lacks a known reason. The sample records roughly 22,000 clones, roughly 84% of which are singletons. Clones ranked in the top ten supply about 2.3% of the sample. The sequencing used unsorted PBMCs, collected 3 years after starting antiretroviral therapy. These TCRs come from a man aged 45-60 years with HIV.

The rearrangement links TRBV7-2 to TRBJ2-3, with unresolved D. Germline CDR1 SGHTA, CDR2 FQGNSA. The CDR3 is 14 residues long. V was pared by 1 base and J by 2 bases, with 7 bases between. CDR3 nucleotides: TGTGCCAGCAGCTTAGTTGGGTACACAGATACGCAGTATTTT. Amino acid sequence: CASSLVGYTDTQYF. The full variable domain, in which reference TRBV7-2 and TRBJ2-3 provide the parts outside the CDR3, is GAGVSQSPSNKVTEKGKDVELRCDPISGHTALYWYRQSLGQGLEFLIYFQGNSAPDKSGLPSDRFSAERTGGSVSTLTIQRTQQEDSAVYLCASSLVGYTDTQYFGPGTRLTVL.

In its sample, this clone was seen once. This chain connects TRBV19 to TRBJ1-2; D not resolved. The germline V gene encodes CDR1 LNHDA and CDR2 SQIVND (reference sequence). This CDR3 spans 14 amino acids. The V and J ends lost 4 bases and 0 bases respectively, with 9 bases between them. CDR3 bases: TGTGCCAGTAGTAGAACAAGAGCTAACTATGGCTACACCTTC. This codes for CASSRTRANYGYTF.

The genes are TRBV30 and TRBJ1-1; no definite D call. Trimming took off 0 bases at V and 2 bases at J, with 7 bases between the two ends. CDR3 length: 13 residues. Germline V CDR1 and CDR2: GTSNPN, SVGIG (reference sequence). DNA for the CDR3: TGTGCCTGGAGTGTAATCGCAAACACTGAAGCTTTCTTT. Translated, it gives CAWSVIANTEAFF. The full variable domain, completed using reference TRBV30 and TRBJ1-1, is SQTIHQWPATLVQPVGSPLSLECTVEGTSNPNLYWYRQAAGRGLQLLFYSVGIGQISSEVPQNLSASRPQDRQFILSSKKLLLSDSGFYLCAWSVIANTEAFFGQGTRLTVV.

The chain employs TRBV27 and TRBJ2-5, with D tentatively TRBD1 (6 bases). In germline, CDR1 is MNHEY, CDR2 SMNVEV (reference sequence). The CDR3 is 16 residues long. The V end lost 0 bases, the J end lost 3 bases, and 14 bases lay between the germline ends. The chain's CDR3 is CASSLSILRQEETQYF. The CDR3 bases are TGTGCCAGCAGTTTATCGATCCTGAGACAGGAAGAGACCCAGTACTTC.

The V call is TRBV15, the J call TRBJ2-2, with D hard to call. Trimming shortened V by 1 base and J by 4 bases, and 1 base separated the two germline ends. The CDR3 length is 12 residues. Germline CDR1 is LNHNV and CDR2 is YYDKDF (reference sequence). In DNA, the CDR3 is TGTGCCACCAGCAGAGTCACCGGGGAGCTGTTTTTT. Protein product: CATSRVTGELFF.

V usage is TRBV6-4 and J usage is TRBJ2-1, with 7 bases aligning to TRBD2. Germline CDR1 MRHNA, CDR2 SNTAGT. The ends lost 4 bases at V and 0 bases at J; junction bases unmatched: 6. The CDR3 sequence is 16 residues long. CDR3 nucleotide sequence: TGTGCCAGCAGTGTCTTACTAGCGCGCTCCTACAATGAGCAGTTCTTC. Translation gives CASSVLLARSYNEQFF.

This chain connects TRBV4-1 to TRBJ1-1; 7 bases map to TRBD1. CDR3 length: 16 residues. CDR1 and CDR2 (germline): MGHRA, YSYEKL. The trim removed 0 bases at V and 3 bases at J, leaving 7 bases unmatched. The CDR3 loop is CASSQEWGQLYTEAFF. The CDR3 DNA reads TGCGCCAGCAGCCAAGAATGGGGACAGCTTTACACTGAAGCTTTCTTT.

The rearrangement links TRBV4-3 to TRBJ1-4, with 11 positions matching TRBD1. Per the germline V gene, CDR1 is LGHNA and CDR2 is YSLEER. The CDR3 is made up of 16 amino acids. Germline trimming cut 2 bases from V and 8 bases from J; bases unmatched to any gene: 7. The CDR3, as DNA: TGCGCCAGCAGCCAATTGGGCGGGACAGGGGGAGAAAAACTGTTTTTT. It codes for CASSQLGGTGGEKLFF.

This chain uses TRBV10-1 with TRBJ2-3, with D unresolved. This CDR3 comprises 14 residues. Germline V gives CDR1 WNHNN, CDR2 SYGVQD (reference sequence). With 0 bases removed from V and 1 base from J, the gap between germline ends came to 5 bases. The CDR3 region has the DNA TGCGCCAGCAGTGAGTCGACCCGCACAGATACGCAGTATTTT. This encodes CASSESTRTDTQYF.

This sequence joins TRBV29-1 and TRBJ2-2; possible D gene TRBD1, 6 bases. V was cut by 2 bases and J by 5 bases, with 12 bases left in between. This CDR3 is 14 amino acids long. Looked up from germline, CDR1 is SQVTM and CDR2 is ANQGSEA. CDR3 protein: CSVEKAGETGELFF. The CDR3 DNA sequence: TGCAGCGTTGAAAAGGCAGGGGAGACCGGGGAGCTGTTTTTT.

Here the CDR3 reads CASSLEMGFGKRDTQYF. As DNA, the CDR3 is TGTGCCAGCAGCTTAGAGATGGGGTTCGGGAAAAGAGATACGCAGTATTTT. This chain uses TRBV7-9 with TRBJ2-3, with D possibly being TRBD2 (5 bases). The germline V gene encodes CDR1 SEHNR and CDR2 FQNEAQ (reference sequence). The germline V and J ends were trimmed by 1 base and 5 bases, with 19 bases remaining between them. This CDR3 has 17 residues.